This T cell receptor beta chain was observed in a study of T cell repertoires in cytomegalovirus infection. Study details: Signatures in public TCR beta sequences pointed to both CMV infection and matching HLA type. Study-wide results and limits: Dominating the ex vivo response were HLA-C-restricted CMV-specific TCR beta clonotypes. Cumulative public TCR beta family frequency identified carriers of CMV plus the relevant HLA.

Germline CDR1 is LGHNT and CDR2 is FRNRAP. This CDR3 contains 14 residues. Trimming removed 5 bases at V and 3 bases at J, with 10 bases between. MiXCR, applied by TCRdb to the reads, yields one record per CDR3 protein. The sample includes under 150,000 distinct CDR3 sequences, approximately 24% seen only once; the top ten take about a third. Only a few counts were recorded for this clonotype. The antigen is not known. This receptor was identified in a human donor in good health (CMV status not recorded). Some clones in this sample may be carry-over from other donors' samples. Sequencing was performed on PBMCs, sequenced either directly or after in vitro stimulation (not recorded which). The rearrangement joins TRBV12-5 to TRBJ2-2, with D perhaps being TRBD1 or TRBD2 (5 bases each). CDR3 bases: TGTGCTAGTGGTCAAGGGGACGACACCGGGGAGCTGTTTTTT. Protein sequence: CASGQGDDTGELFF.